What follows are 9 T cell receptor beta chains derived from one specimen sequenced in a study of identical twins. Using its own MiXCR run on the 5' RACE reads, TCRdb lists one record per CDR3 protein. This table holds 500,000 to 600,000 distinct CDR3 sequences, approximately 22% found once. The same data also went into a second study, on T cells expressing NK-cell markers.

The sequenced material came from CD4+ T cells sorted from blood. These receptors were obtained from a woman aged 18-29 years in good health.

This clonotype was recorded a few times. The V gene is TRBV20-1, the J gene TRBJ2-2, with D possibly being TRBD2 (6 bases). Germline V gene data show CDR1 as DFQATT and CDR2 as SNEGSKA (reference sequence). The CDR3 is 13 residues long. The V gene lost 1 base and the J gene lost 5 bases, with 8 bases spanning the gap. The CDR3 DNA follows: TGCAGTGCTAGAGTAAGCGGGACCGGGGAGCTGTTTTTT. It translates to CSARVSGTGELFF.

V and J are TRBV30 and TRBJ2-7; D is possibly TRBD2 (6 bases). Germline assignment: CDR1 GTSNPN and CDR2 SVGIG (reference sequence). Trimming removed 3 bases from V and 7 bases from J, with 22 bases in between. The CDR3 totals 15 residues. The CDR3 reads CAWSLRLLVGGEQYF. The CDR3 DNA is TGTGCCTGGAGCCTACGCCTCCTCGTGGGGGGAGAGCAGTACTTC.

This clonotype was seen only a few times. The CDR3 coding sequence is TGCGCCAGCAGCACGCAGGGGGGAAATTCACCCCTCCACTTT. It codes for CASSTQGGNSPLHF. The chain carries TRBV5-1 and TRBJ1-6; 7 nucleotides align to TRBD1. This CDR3 spans 14 amino acids. The ends lost 4 bases at V and 7 bases at J; junction bases unmatched: 5. Germline CDR1 is SGHRS and CDR2 is YFSETQ.

This clonotype was detected only a few times. This chain links TRBV7-9 with TRBJ1-1; D remains ambiguous. The germline V and J ends were trimmed by 6 bases and 1 base, with 18 bases remaining between them. Germline loops: CDR1 SEHNR, CDR2 FQNEAQ (reference sequence). The CDR3 contains 16 residues. The DNA of the CDR3 is TGTGCCAGCAGTCAAAGGACCGTCAGAAAGAACACTGAAGCTTTCTTT. This encodes CASSQRTVRKNTEAFF.

V gene TRBV7-2 combines with J gene TRBJ1-1; unclear D gene. The V gene lost 0 bases and the J gene lost 1 base, with 9 bases spanning the gap. Germline V gives CDR1 SGHTA, CDR2 FQGNSA. The CDR3 consists of 15 residues. The CDR3 sequence is CASSLAPAGNTEAFF. The CDR3 coding sequence is TGTGCCAGCAGCTTAGCCCCAGCGGGGAACACTGAAGCTTTCTTT.

V usage is TRBV4-3 and J usage is TRBJ1-1, with D maybe TRBD1 (6 bases). The V end was cut by 3 bases, the J end by 8 bases, with 13 bases between. The CDR3 covers 13 residues. Germline loops: CDR1 LGHNA, CDR2 YSLEER. The CDR3 region is CASSHTSDREAFF. The CDR3 nucleotides read TGCGCCAGCAGCCATACCTCCGACAGGGAAGCTTTCTTT.

The V and J genes are TRBV20-1 and TRBJ1-2; D unresolved. CDR3 length equals 14 residues. V was clipped by 3 bases and J by 5 bases, with 16 bases between them. Germline loops: CDR1 DFQATT, CDR2 SNEGSKA (reference sequence). CDR3: CSASVVSWRYGYTF. Written as DNA, the CDR3 is TGCAGTGCTAGTGTCGTCTCTTGGAGGTATGGCTACACCTTC.

The chain combines TRBV7-9 with TRBJ2-7; D is ambiguous. The V end lost 2 bases, the J end lost 5 bases, and 13 bases lay between the germline ends. The CDR3 is made up of 14 amino acids. Germline V CDR1 and CDR2: SEHNR, FQNEAQ (reference sequence). The CDR3 sequence: CASSLPRRGHEQYF. The DNA for the CDR3 is TGTGCCAGCAGCTTACCTAGGCGAGGACACGAGCAGTACTTC.

The chain links TRBV12-3 or TRBV12-4 to TRBJ2-3, with D unresolved. V was shortened by 7 bases and J by 6 bases, with 20 bases between the two germline ends. The length of the CDR3 is 15 residues. CDR3 nucleotides: TGTGCCAGCAACGACGCCGGGCTTCGCAGCGATACGCAGTATTTT. Protein: CASNDAGLRSDTQYF.